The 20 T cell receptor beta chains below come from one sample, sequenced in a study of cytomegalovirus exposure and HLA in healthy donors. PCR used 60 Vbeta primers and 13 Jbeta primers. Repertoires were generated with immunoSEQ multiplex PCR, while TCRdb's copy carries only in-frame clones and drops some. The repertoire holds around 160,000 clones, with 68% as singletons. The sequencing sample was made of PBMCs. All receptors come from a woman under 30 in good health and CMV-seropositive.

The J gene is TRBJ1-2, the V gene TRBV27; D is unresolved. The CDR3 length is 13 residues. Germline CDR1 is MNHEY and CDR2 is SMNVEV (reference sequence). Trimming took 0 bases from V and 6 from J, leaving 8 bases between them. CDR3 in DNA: TGTGCCAGCAGTTTATCCCGCGGTGATGGCTACACCTTC. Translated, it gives CASSLSRGDGYTF.

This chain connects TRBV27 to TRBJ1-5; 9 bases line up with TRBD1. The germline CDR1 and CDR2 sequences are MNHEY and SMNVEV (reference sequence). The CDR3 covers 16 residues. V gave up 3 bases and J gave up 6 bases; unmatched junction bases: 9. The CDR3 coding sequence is TGTGCCAGCAGTTTGGGGCCGACAGGGGGAGGTCAGCCCCAGCATTTT. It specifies CASSLGPTGGGQPQHF.

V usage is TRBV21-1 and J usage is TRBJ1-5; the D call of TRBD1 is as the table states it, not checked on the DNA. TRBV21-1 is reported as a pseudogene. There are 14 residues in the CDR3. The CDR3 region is CASSTTGMRQPQHF. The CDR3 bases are TGTGCCAGCAGCACCACAGGGATGAGGCAGCCCCAGCATTTT.

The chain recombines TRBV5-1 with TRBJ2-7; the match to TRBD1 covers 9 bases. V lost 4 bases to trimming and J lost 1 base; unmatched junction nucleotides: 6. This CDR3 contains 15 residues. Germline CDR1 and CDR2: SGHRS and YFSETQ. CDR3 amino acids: CASSRRDRASYEQYF. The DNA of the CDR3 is TGCGCCAGCAGCCGCCGGGACAGGGCATCCTACGAGCAGTACTTC.

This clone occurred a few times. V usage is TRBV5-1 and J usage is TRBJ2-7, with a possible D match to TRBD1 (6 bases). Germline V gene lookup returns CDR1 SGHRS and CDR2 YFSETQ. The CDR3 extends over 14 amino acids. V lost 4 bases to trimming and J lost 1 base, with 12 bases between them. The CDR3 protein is CASSRTVPSYEQYF. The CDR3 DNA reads TGCGCCAGCAGCAGGACAGTGCCTTCCTACGAGCAGTACTTC.

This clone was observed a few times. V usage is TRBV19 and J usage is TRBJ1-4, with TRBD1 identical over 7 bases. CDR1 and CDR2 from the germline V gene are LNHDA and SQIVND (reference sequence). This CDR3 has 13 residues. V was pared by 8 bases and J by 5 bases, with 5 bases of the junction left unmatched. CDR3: CASGDRVNEKLFF. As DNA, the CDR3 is TGTGCCAGTGGGGACAGAGTGAATGAAAAACTGTTTTTT.

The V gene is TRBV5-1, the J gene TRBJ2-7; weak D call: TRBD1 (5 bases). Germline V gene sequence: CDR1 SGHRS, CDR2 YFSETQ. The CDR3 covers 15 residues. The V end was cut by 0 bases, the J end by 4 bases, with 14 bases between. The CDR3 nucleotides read TGCGCCAGCAGCTTGGAGGCAGGGCCCATTTACGAGCAGTACTTC. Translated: CASSLEAGPIYEQYF. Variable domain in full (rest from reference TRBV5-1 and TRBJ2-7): KAGVTQTPRYLIKTRGQQVTLSCSPISGHRSVSWYQQTPGQGLQFLFEYFSETQRNKGNFPGRFSGRQFSNSRSEMNVSTLELGDSALYLCASSLEAGPIYEQYFGPGTRLTVT.

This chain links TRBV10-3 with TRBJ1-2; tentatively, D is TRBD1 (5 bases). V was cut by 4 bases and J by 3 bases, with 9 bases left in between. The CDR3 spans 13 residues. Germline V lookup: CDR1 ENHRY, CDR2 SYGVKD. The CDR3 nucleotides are TGTGCCATCAGTGTCGGGGGGGACTATGGCTACACCTTC. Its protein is CAISVGGDYGYTF.

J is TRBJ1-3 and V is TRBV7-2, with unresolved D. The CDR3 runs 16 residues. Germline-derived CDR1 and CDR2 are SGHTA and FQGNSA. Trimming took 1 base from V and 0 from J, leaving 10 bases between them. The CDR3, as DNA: TGTGCCAGCAGCTTAGGGGCACCTAACTCTGGAAACACCATATATTTT. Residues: CASSLGAPNSGNTIYF. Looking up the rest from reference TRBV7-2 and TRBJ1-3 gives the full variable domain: GAGVSQSPSNKVTEKGKDVELRCDPISGHTALYWYRQSLGQGLEFLIYFQGNSAPDKSGLPSDRFSAERTGGSVSTLTIQRTQQEDSAVYLCASSLGAPNSGNTIYFGEGSWLTVV.

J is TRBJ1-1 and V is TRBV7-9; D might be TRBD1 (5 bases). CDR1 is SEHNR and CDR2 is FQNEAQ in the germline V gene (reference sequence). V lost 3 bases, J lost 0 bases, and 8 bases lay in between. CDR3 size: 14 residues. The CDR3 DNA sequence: TGTGCCAGCAGCTTCGGGGGGGTGAACACTGAAGCTTTCTTT. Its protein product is CASSFGGVNTEAFF.

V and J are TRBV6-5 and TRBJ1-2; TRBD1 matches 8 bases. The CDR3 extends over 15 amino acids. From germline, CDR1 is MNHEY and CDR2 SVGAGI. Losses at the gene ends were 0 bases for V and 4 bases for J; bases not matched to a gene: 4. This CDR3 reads CASSYSGTGPYGYTF. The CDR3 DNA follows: TGTGCCAGCAGTTACTCGGGGACAGGCCCCTATGGCTACACCTTC.

The CDR3 region is CASSYGQGFEQYF. In DNA form, the CDR3 reads TGTGCCAGCAGTTATGGGCAGGGGTTCGAGCAGTACTTC. The chain employs TRBV6-6 and TRBJ2-7; TRBD1 might be the D (6 bases). The V end was cut by 3 bases, the J end by 6 bases, with 12 bases between. From germline, CDR1 is MNHNY and CDR2 SVGAGI (reference sequence). The CDR3 extends over 13 amino acids.

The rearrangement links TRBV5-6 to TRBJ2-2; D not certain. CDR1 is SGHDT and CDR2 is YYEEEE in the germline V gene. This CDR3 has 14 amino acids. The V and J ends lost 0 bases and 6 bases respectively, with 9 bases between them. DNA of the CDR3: TGTGCCAGCAGCTTGGGCTCCGGTCCCGGGGAGCTGTTTTTT. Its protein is CASSLGSGPGELFF. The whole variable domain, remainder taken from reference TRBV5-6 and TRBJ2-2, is DAGVTQSPTHLIKTRGQQVTLRCSPKSGHDTVSWYQQALGQGPQFIFQYYEEEERQRGNFPDRFSGHQFPNYSSELNVNALLLGDSALYLCASSLGSGPGELFFGEGSRLTVL.

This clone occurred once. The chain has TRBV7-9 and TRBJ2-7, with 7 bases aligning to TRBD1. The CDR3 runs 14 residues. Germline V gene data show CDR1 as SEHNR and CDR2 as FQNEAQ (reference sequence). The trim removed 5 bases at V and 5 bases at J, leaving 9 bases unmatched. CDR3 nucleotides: TGTGCCAGCAGCCCAAGGGGGCCGATCGACGAGCAGTACTTC. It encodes CASSPRGPIDEQYF.

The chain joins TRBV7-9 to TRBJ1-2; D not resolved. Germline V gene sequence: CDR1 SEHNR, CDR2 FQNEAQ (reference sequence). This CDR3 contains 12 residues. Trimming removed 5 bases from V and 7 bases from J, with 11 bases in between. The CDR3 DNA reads TGTGCCAGCAGCCCCCGGGGTTCTGGCTACACCTTC. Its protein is CASSPRGSGYTF.

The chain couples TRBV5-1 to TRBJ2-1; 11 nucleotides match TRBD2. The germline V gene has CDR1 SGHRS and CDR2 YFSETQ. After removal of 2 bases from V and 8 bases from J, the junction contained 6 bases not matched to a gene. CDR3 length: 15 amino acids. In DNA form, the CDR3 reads TGCGCCAGCAGCTTTTTAGCGGGAGGGCCGTATGAGCAGTTCTTC. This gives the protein CASSFLAGGPYEQFF.

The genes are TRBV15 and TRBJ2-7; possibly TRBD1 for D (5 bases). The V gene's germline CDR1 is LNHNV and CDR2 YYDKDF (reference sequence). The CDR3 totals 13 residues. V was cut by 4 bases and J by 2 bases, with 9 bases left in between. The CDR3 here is CATSMTETYEQYF. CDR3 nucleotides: TGTGCCACCAGCATGACAGAGACCTACGAGCAGTACTTC.

DNA for the CDR3: TGTGCCAGCAGCTTAGTGGGGACAGGCCCCAACAATGAGCAGTTCTTC. It translates to CASSLVGTGPNNEQFF. The chain is built from TRBV7-9 and TRBJ2-1, with 8 bases lining up with TRBD1. The CDR3 runs 16 residues. Trimming took 1 base from V and 5 from J; bases not matched to a gene: 7. The germline CDR1 and CDR2 sequences are SEHNR and FQNEAQ (reference sequence).

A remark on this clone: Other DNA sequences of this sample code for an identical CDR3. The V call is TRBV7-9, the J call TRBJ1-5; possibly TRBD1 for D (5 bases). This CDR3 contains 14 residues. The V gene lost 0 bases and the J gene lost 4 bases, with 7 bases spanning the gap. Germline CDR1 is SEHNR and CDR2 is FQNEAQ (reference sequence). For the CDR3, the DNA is TGTGCCAGCAGCTTAGCCGGGGGTAATCAGCCCCAGCATTTT. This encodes CASSLAGGNQPQHF. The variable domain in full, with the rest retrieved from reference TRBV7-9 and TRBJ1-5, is DTGVSQNPRHKITKRGQNVTFRCDPISEHNRLYWYRQTLGQGPEFLTYFQNEAQLEKSRLLSDRFSAERPKGSFSTLEIQRTEQGDSAMYLCASSLAGGNQPQHFGDGTRLSIL.

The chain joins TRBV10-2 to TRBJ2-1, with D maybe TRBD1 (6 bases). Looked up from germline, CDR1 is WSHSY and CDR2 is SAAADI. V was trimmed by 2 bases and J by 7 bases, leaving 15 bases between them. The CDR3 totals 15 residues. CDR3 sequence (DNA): TGCGCCAGCAGTGAGGATTCGACGCAGGGGAATGAGCAGTTCTTC. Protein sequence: CASSEDSTQGNEQFF.